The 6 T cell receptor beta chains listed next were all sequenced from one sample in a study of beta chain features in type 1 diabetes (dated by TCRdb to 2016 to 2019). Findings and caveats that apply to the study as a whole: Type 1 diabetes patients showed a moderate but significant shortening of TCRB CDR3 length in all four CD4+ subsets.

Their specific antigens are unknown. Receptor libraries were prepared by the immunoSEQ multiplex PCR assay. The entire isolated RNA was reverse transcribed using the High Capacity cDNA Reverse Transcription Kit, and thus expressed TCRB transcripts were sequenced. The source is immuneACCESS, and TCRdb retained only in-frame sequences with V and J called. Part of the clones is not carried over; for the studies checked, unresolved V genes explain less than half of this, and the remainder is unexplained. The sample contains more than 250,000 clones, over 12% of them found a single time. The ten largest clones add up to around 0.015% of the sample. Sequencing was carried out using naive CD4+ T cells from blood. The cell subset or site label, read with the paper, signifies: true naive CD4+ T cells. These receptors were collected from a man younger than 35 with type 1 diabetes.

DNA of the CDR3: TGTGCCACCAGCAAAATTGACAGCTACGAGCAGTACTTC. Translating it yields CATSKIDSYEQYF. This chain connects TRBV15 to TRBJ2-7, with D tentatively TRBD1 (5 bases). V gave up 4 bases and J gave up 3 bases, with 10 bases separating them. The CDR3 extends over 13 amino acids. Germline V gene data show CDR1 as LNHNV and CDR2 as YYDKDF (reference sequence).

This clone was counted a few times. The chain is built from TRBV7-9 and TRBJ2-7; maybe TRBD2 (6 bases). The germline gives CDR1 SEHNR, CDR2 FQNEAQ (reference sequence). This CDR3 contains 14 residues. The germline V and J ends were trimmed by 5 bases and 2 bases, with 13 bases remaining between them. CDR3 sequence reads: CASSPGLQTYEQYF. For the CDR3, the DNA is TGTGCCAGCAGCCCGGGACTTCAGACCTACGAGCAGTACTTC.

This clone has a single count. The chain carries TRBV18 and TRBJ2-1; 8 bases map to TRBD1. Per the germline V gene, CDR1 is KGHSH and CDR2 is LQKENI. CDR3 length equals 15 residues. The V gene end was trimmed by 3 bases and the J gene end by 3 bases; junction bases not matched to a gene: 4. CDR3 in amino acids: CASSPMGQVYNEQFF. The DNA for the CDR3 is TGTGCCAGCTCACCTATGGGACAGGTCTACAATGAGCAGTTCTTC.

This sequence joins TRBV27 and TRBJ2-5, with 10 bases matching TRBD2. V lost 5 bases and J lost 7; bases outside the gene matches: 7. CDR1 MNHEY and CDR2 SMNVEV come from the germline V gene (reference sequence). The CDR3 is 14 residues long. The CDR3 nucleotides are TGTGCCAGCAGTCCTCTAGGACTAGCGGCGACCCAGTACTTC. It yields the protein CASSPLGLAATQYF.

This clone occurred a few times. This CDR3 is CASSLRNRGYEQYF. The CDR3 nucleotides are TGTGCCAGCAGTTTAAGAAATCGGGGTTACGAGCAGTACTTC. The genes are TRBV28 and TRBJ2-7, with TRBD2 as a possible D gene (5 bases). Germline loops: CDR1 MDHEN, CDR2 SYDVKM. V was cut by 2 bases and J by 4 bases, with 12 bases left in between. The CDR3 totals 14 residues.

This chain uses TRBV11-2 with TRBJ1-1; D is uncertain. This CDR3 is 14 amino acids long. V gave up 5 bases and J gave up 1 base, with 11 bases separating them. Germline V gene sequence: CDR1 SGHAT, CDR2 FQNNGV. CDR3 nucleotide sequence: TGTGCCAGCAGCACTCGACGGGGGAACACTGAAGCTTTCTTT. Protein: CASSTRRGNTEAFF.